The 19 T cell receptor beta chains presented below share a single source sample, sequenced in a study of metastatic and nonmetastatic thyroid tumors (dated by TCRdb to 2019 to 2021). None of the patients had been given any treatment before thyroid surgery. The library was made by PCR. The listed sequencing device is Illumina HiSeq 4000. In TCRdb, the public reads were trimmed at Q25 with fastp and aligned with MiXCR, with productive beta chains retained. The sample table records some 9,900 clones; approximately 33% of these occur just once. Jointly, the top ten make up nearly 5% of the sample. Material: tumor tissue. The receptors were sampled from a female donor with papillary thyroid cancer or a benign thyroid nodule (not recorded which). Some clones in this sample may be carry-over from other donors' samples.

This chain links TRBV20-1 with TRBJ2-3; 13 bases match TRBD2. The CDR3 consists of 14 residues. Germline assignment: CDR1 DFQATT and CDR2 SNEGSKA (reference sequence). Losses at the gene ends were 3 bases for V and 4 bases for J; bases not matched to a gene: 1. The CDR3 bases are TGCAGTGCTAGCACTAGCGGGAGGGCAGATACGCAGTATTTT. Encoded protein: CSASTSGRADTQYF.

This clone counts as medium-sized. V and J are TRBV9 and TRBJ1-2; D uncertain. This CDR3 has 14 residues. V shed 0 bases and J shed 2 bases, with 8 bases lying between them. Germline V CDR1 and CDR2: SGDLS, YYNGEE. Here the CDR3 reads CASSVGSRNYGYTF. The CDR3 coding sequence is TGTGCCAGCAGCGTAGGGAGCAGAAACTATGGCTACACCTTC.

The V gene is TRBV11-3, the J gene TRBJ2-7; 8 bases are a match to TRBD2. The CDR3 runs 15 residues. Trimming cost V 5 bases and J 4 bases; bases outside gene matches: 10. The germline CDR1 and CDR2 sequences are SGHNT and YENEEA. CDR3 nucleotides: TGTGCCAGCAGCCCTAGCGGGCTTGGGGGTTACGAGCAGTACTTC. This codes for CASSPSGLGGYEQYF.

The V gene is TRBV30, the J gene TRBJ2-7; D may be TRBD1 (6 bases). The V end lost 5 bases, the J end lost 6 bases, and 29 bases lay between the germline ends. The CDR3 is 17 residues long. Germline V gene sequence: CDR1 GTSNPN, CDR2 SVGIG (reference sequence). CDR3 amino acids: CAWESLEPGHGAGEQYF. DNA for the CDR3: TGTGCCTGGGAGTCATTAGAGCCGGGACATGGGGCCGGCGAGCAGTACTTC.

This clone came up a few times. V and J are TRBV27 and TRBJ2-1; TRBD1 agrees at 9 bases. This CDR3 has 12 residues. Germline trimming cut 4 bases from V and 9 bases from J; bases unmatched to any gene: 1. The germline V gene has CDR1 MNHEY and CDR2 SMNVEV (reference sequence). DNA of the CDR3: TGTGCCAGCAGTTCGACAGGGGGTGAGCAGTTCTTC. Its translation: CASSSTGGEQFF.

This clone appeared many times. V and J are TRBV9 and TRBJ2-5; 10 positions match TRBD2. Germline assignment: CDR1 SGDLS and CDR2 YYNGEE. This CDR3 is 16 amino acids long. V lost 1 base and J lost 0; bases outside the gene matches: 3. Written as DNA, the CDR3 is TGTGCCAGCAGCGTAACTAGCGGGACGTACCAAGAGACCCAGTACTTC. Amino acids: CASSVTSGTYQETQYF.

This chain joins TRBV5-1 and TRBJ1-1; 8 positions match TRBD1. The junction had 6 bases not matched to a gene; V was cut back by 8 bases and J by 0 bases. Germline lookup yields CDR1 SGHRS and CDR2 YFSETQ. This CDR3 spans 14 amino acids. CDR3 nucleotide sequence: TGCGCCAGTACAGGGGGAAATTTGAACACTGAAGCTTTCTTT. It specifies CASTGGNLNTEAFF.

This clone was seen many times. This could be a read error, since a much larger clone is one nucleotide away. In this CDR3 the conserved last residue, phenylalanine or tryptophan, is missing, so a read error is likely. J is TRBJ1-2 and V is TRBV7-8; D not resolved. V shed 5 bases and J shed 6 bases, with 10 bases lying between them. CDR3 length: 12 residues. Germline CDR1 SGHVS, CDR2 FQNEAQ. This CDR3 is CASSHYKDGYTL. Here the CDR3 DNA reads TGTGCCAGCAGCCATTATAAGGATGGCTACACCTTA.

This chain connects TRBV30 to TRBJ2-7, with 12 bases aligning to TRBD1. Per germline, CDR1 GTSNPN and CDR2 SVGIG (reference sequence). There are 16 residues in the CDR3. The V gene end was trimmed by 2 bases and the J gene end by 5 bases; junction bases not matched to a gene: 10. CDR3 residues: CAWSFTPGQGADEQYF. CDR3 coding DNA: TGTGCCTGGAGTTTTACACCGGGACAGGGGGCGGACGAGCAGTACTTC.

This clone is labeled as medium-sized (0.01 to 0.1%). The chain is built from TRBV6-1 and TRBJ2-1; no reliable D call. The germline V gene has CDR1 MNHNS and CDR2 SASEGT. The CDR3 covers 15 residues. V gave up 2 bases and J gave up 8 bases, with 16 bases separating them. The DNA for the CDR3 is TGTGCCAGCAGTGAACTCTCACCTCCAGGACATGAGCAGTTCTTC. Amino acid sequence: CASSELSPPGHEQFF.

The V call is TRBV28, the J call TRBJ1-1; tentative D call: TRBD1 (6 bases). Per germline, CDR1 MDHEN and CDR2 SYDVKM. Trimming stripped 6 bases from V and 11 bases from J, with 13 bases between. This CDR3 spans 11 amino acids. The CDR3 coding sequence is TGTGCCAGCAGCTTCCACGGACAGGCTTTCTTT. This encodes CASSFHGQAFF.

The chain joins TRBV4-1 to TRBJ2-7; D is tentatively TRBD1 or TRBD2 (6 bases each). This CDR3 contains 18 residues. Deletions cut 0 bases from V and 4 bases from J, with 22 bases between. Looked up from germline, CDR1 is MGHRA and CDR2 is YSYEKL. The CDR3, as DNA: TGCGCCAGCAGCCAAGATCCGGGGGCTTCGGTCCTACTTTACGAGCAGTACTTC. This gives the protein CASSQDPGASVLLYEQYF.

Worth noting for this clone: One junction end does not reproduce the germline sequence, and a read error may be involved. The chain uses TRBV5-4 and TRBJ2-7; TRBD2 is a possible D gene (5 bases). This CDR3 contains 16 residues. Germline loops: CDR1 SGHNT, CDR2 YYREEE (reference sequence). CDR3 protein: CASSLGFDADYYEQYF. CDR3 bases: TGCGCCAGCAGCTTGGGTTTCGACGCAGACTACTACGAGCAGTACTTC.

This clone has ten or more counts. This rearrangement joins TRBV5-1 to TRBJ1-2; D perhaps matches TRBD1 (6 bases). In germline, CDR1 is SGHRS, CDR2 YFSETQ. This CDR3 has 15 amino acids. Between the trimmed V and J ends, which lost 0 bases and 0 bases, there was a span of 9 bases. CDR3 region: CASSLVGQPNYGYTF. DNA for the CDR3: TGCGCCAGCAGCTTGGTCGGACAGCCTAACTATGGCTACACCTTC.

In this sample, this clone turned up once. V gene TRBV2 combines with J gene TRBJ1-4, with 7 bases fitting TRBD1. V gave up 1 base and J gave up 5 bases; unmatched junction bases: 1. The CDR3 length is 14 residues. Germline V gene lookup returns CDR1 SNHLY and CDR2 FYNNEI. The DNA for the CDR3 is TGTGCCAGCAGTGAAGTCAGGGGGAATGAAAAACTGTTTTTT. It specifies CASSEVRGNEKLFF.

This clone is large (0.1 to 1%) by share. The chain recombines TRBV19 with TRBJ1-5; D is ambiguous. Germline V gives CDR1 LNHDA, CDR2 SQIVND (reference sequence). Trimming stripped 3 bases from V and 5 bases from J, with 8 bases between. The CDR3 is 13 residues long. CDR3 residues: CASSITPYQPQHF. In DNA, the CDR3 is TGTGCCAGTAGTATTACCCCTTATCAGCCCCAGCATTTT.

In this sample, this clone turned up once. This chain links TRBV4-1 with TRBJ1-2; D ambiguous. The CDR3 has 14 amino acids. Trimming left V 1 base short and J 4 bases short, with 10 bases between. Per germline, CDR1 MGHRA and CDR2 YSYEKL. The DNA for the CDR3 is TGCGCCAGCAGCCAAGGGGCCATGGCCTATGGCTACACCTTC. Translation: CASSQGAMAYGYTF.

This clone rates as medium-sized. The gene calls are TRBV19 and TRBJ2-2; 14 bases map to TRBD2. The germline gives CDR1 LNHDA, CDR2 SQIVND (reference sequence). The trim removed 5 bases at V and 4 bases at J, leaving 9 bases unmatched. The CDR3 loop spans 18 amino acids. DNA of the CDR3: TGTGCCAGTAGTCCCCGACTAGCGGGAGGGCCTGGCACCGGGGAGCTGTTTTTT. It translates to CASSPRLAGGPGTGELFF.

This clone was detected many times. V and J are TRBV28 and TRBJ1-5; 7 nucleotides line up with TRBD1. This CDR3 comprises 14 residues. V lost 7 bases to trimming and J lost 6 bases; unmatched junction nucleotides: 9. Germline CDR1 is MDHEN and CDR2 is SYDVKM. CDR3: CASTLARGPQPQHF. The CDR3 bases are TGTGCCAGCACCTTAGCGAGGGGGCCTCAGCCCCAGCATTTT.